This T cell receptor beta chain was captured by sequencing in a study of CD8 T cells in ankylosing spondylitis (dated by TCRdb to the late 2010s). Study-level background: The study set out to find disease-linked TCR variants by profiling T cell receptor beta repertoires in ankylosing spondylitis patients and healthy donors. The full study cohort was made up of about 25 ankylosing spondylitis patients and around 100 healthy donors. Peripheral blood samples were taken, and synovial fluid was additionally collected from ankylosing spondylitis patients. What the authors observed across the whole study: The disease-linked clones showed a CD8+ phenotype and occurred at relatively low frequencies in peripheral blood. Some of the motif variants had been reported before in the synovial fluid and blood of reactive arthritis patients, a finding that suggests common disease-initiation mechanisms. Blood from ankylosing spondylitis patients appeared to be characterized by a TCR beta motif composed of about eight highly homologous amino acid variants. The disease-linked clones were reported to be significantly enriched in matched synovial fluid samples from ankylosing spondylitis patients.

Reads for this sample came from an Illumina HiSeq 2500. TCR beta libraries were prepared by quantitative 5'-RACE with molecular barcodes. Concerning the study's data processing: A new computational method, built on a probabilistic model of VDJ rearrangement, was used to identify disease-linked TCR variants. The public reads were quality trimmed at Q25 with fastp and then assembled into clones with MiXCR by TCRdb, keeping productive beta chains. Records with the same CDR3 protein are collapsed into one entry carrying the most frequent genes and DNA. The authors' filters were not applied to this entry. Present in this sample are 40,000 or so distinct CDR3 sequences, more than 9.5% of which were seen just once. The top ten clones comprise more than 1.3% of the sample. Relative to germline, V is missing 6 bases and J is missing 9 bases, with 11 bases of the junction outside any gene match. The CDR3 has 14 amino acids, counting the end cysteine and phenylalanine. Only the CDR3 portion is preserved as DNA: 42 bases, with reading frame beginning at the first base. The germline V gene supplies CDR1 MDHEN and CDR2 SYDVKM.

This clonotype showed up many times. Its antigen is currently not known. No base qualities exist here, and no much larger clone lies one base off it. The source is a male donor with ankylosing spondylitis or in good health (not recorded which). The sample comprised blood, either unsorted or a sorted T cell fraction (not recorded which). The chain is encoded by TRBV28 joined to TRBJ2-4, and TRBD2 aligns with 7 junction nucleotides. The nucleotide sequence is TGTGCCAGCAGCGACCCCATGGGAGGGAGCATTCAGTACTTC. Its translation reads: CASSDPMGGSIQYF. Joined to the reference TRBV28 and TRBJ2-4 proteins, this CDR3 gives the full variable domain: DVKVTQSSRYLVKRTGEKVFLECVQDMDHENMFWYRQDPGLGLRLIYFSYDVKMKEKGDIPEGYSVSREKKERFSLILESASTNQTSMYLCASSDPMGGSIQYFGAGTRLSVL.